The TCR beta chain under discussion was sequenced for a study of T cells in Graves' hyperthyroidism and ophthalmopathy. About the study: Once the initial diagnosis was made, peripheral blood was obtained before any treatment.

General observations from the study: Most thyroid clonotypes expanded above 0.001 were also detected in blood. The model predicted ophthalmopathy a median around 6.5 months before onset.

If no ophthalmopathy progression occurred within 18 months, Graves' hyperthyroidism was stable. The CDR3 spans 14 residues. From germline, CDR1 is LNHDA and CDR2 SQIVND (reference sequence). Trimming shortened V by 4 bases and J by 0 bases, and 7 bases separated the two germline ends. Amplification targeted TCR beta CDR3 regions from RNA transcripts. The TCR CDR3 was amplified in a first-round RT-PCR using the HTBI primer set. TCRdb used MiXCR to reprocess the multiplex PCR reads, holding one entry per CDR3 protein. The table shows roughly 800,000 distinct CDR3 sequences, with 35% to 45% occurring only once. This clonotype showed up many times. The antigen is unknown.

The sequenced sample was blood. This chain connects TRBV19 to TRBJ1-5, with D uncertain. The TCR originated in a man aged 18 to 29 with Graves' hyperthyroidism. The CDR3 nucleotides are TGTGCCAGTAGTAGCCGGGATAGCAATCAGCCCCAGCATTTT. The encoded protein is CASSSRDSNQPQHF.